There are a few counts of the clone carrying this T cell receptor (beta chain). The antigen is not known. These data belong to a study of T cells in Graves' hyperthyroidism and ophthalmopathy. Researchers took RNA transcripts and amplified the TCR beta CDR3 regions from them. HTBI primers were the set used in a first-round RT-PCR of the TCR CDR3. One entry per CDR3 protein, called by TCRdb with MiXCR from the multiplex PCR reads. This sample yields hundreds of thousands of distinct CDR3 sequences, of which over 11% are seen a single time; roughly 6.2% belongs to the top ten. Study results and limitations: Blood also showed most of the thyroid clonotypes that were expanded above 0.001. For ophthalmopathy, model prediction preceded onset by a median approximately 6 months.

The study excluded patients with uncontrolled infection, other autoimmune disease, pregnancy or lactation. Thyroid ultrasound, orbital computed tomography, clinical symptoms, and serum thyroxine and TRAb underpinned diagnoses. The TCR was taken from a woman younger than 45 with Graves' hyperthyroidism that later progressed to Graves' ophthalmopathy. The specimen was blood.

CDR3 DNA sequence: TGCGCCAGCAGCCAACATCTAGCGGGAGTGGACGGGGAGCTGTTTTTT. Encoded protein: CASSQHLAGVDGELFF. V is TRBV4-3 and J is TRBJ2-2, with TRBD2 matching 10 bases. The CDR3 loop spans 16 amino acids. Germline trimming cut 2 bases from V and 7 bases from J; bases unmatched to any gene: 7. CDR1 LGHNA and CDR2 YSLEER come from the germline V gene.